This T cell receptor (beta chain) was observed in a study of T cell repertoires in cytomegalovirus infection. Background on the study: CMV epitopes, recently identified HLA-C-restricted and well-studied HLA-B-restricted, were used. Evidence of both CMV infection and a matching HLA type came from public TCR beta signatures.

TCRdb passed the reads through MiXCR, listing each CDR3 protein once. The sample has approximately 1,000,000 distinct CDR3 sequences; around 31% are singletons. This clonotype has a count of ten or more. Its antigen is not identified. Study-wide results and caveats: Using cumulative public TCR beta family frequency, the authors identified those who carried CMV together with the relevant HLA. Across the ex vivo response, the dominant clonotypes were HLA-C-restricted CMV-specific TCR beta clonotypes.

The V and J ends lost 5 bases and 4 bases respectively, with 18 bases between them. The CDR3 extends over 16 amino acids. Per the germline V gene, CDR1 is SGHTA and CDR2 is FQGNSA. Sequenced here: cultured CD8+ T cells from PBMCs, sampled from culture after CMV antigen stimulation. This clonotype was obtained from a human donor in good health (CMV status not recorded). Some clones in this sample may be carry-over from other donors' samples. The genes are TRBV7-2 and TRBJ2-1, with D tentatively TRBD1 or TRBD2 (5 bases each). The chain's CDR3 is CASSVEGADSYNEQFF. In nucleotides, the CDR3 is TGTGCCAGCAGCGTGGAAGGGGCGGACTCATACAATGAGCAGTTCTTC.